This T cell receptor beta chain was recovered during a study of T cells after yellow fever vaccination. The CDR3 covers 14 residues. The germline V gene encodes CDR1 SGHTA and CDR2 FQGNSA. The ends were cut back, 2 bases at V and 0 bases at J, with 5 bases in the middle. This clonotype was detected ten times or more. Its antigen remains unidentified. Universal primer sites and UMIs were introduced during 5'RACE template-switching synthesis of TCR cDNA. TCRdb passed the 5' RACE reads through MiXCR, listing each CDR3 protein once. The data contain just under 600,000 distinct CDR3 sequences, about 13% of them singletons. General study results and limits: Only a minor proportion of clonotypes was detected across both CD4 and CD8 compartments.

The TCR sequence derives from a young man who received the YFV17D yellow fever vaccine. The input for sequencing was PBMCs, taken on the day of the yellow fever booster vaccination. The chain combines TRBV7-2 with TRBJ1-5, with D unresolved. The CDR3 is CASSLLGSNQPQHF. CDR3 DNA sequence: TGTGCCAGCAGCTTACTTGGTAGCAATCAGCCCCAGCATTTT.